This T cell receptor (beta chain) was identified during a study of blood T cell repertoires in COVID-19. Overall study context: Samples representing acute and convalescent COVID-19 were sourced from the United States, Italy and Spain. From T cells, B-cell-depleted T cells, or PBMCs came the material, which was cDNA or gDNA.

Two consecutive negative NP/OP PCR tests, clearance, or resolved symptoms defined Cohort 3 recovery. Only in-frame clones appear in the TCRdb table, and some are missing; sequencing was by immunoSEQ multiplex PCR. Of 250,000 or so clones in the sample, about 88% are singletons; the top ten hold approximately 1.6%. CDR3 length: 15 residues. Per the germline V gene, CDR1 is MNHEY and CDR2 is SVGEGT. Trimming took 2 bases from V and 5 from J, leaving 13 bases between them. The chain joins TRBV6-2 or TRBV6-3 to TRBJ1-5; D possibly corresponds to TRBD1 (5 bases). This clonotype was sampled from a woman in her forties or fifties who had recovered from COVID-19. The sequenced sample was PBMCs or T cells enriched from blood (not recorded which). CDR3 region: CASSYGQGAYQPQHF. The CDR3 DNA follows: TGTGCCAGCAGTTACGGGCAGGGCGCTTATCAGCCCCAGCATTTT.